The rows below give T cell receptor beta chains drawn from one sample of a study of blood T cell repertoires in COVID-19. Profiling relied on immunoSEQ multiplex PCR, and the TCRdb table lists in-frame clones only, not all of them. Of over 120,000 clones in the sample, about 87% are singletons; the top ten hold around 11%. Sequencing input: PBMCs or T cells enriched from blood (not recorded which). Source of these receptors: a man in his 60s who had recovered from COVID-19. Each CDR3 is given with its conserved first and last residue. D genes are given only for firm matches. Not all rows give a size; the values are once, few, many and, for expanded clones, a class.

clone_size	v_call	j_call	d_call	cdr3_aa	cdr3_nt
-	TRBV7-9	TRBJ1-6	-	CASSLFMDNTLHF	TGTGCCAGCAGCTTATTTATGGACAATACCCTCCACTTT
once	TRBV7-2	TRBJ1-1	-	CASSSPQAGTGVEAFF	TGTGCCAGCAGCTCCCCCCAAGCCGGGACGGGGGTTGAAGCTTTCTTT
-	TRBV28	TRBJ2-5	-	CASSLGTQETQYF	TGTGCCAGCAGTTTAGGCACCCAAGAGACCCAGTACTTC
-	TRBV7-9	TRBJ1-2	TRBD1	CASLPMGTGGNGYTF	TGTGCCAGCTTACCCATGGGTACAGGGGGAAATGGCTACACCTTC
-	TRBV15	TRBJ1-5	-	CATSTWGGYQPQHF	TGTGCCACCAGCACCTGGGGAGGATACCAGCCCCAGCATTTT
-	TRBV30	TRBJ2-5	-	CAWSEVAAYQETQYF	TGTGCCTGGAGTGAGGTAGCGGCCTACCAAGAGACCCAGTACTTC
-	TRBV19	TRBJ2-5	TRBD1	CASSIGDRGRETQYF	TGTGCCAGTAGTATCGGGGACAGGGGACGCGAGACCCAGTACTTC
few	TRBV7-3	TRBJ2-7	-	CASSSNPVAEQYF	TGTGCCAGCAGCTCTAACCCAGTAGCCGAGCAGTACTTC
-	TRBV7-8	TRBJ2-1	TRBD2	CASSLVGAGGHNEQFF	TGTGCCAGCAGCTTAGTAGGAGCGGGGGGGCATAATGAGCAGTTCTTC
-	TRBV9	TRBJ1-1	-	CASNRDMSKNTEAFF	TGTGCCAGCAACCGGGACATGTCGAAGAACACTGAAGCTTTCTTT
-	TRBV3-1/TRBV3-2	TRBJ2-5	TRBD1	CASSRQGGQETQYF	TGTGCCAGCAGCCGACAGGGGGGGCAAGAGACCCAGTACTTC
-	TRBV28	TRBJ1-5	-	CASGRFGNQPQHF	TGTGCCAGCGGTCGATTCGGGAATCAGCCCCAGCATTTT
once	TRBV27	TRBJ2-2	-	CATNDGTGELFF	TGTGCCACGAACGACGGGACCGGGGAGCTGTTTTTT
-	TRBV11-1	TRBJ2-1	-	CASGPSSGSYNEQFF	TGTGCCAGCGGCCCTAGTAGTGGGTCCTACAATGAGCAGTTCTTC
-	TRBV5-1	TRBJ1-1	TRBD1	CASSIGQATAEAFF	TGCGCCAGCAGCATAGGACAGGCCACGGCTGAAGCTTTCTTT
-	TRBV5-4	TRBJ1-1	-	CASSLPGQNTEAFF	TGTGCCAGCAGTTTACCGGGACAGAACACTGAAGCTTTCTTT
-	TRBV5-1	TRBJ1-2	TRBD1	CASSWQEGQGHLKVGYGYTF	TGCGCCAGCAGCTGGCAGGAGGGACAGGGTCACCTCAAGGTCGGCTATGGCTACACCTTC
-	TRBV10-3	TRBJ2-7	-	CAIKPREGAYEQYF	TGTGCCATCAAGCCCAGAGAGGGCGCCTACGAGCAGTACTTC
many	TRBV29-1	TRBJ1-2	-	CSAGRGDSNYGYTF	TGCAGCGCTGGGCGTGGGGACTCCAACTATGGCTACACCTTC
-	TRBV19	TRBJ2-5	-	CASTKNGGETQYF	TGTGCCAGTACAAAGAATGGAGGGGAGACCCAGTACTTC
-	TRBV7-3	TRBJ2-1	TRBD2	CASSPSAGNEQFF	TGTGCCAGCAGCCCCTCAGCGGGAAATGAGCAGTTCTTC
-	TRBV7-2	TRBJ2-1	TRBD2	CASSTGTSGYNEQFF	TGTGCCAGCAGTACCGGGACTAGCGGCTACAATGAGCAGTTCTTC
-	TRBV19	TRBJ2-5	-	CASSPTGRSETQYF	TGTGCCAGTAGTCCCACAGGGCGTTCGGAGACCCAGTACTTC
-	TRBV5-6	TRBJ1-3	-	CASRSRATGNTIYF	TGTGCCAGCAGATCCAGGGCTACTGGAAACACCATATATTTT
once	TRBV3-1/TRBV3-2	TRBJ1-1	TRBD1	CATRRDSEAFF	TGTGCCACCAGACGGGACAGTGAAGCTTTCTTT
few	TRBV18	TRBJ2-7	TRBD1	CASSPGTAPYEQYF	TGTGCCAGCTCACCCGGGACAGCCCCCTACGAGCAGTACTTC
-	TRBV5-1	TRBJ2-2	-	CASRDRNTGELFF	TGCGCCAGCAGAGACAGGAACACCGGGGAGCTGTTTTTT
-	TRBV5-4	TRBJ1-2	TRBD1	CASSYSTGVPYGYTF	TGTGCCAGCAGCTACAGTACAGGGGTCCCCTATGGCTACACCTTC
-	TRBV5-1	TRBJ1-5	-	CASSFTGDQPQHF	TGCGCCAGCAGCTTTACCGGGGATCAGCCCCAGCATTTT
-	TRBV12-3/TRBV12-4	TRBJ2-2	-	CASSFMTGELFF	TGTGCCAGCAGTTTCATGACCGGGGAGCTGTTTTTT
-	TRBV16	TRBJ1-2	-	CASSGDSGSYGYTF	TGTGCCAGCAGCGGGGACTCAGGTAGCTATGGCTACACCTTC
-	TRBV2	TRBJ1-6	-	CASILTAALHF	TGTGCCAGCATCCTAACGGCGGCCCTCCACTTT
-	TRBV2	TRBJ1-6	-	CASIYGSSPLHF	TGTGCCAGTATATATGGGAGTTCACCCCTCCACTTT
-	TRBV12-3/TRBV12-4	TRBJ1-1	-	CASSPGSTEAFF	TGTGCCAGCAGTCCAGGGTCCACTGAAGCTTTCTTT
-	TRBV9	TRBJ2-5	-	CASSQGWRGLETQYF	TGTGCCAGCAGCCAGGGGTGGCGGGGGTTAGAGACCCAGTACTTC
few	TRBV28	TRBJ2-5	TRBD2	CASTLGASGEETQYF	TGTGCCAGCACCCTAGGGGCTAGCGGAGAAGAGACCCAGTACTTC
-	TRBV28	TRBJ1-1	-	CASSLLGARTEAFF	TGTGCCAGCAGTTTACTTGGGGCGCGCACTGAAGCTTTCTTT
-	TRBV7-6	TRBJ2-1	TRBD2	CASSLDFGGLAGVFSYNEQFF	TGTGCCAGCAGCTTAGATTTTGGTGGACTAGCGGGGGTGTTCTCCTACAATGAGCAGTTCTTC
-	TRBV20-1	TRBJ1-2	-	CSASTVTNYGYTF	TGCAGTGCTAGTACAGTCACTAACTATGGCTACACCTTC
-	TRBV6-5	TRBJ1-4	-	CASNFGGSNEKLFF	TGTGCCTCAAACTTTGGGGGCTCTAATGAAAAACTGTTTTTT
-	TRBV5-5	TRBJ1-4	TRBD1	CASRQDRGKEKLFF	TGTGCCAGCAGGCAAGACAGGGGCAAAGAAAAACTGTTTTTT
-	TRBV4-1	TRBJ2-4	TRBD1	CASSQGRQGLRAKNIQYF	TGCGCCAGCAGCCAAGGCAGACAGGGGCTAAGGGCCAAAAACATTCAGTACTTC
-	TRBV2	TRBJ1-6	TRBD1	CASSRTGANSPLHF	TGTGCCAGCAGCCGGACAGGGGCAAATTCACCCCTCCACTTT